The 27 T cell receptor beta chains below were found in one sample sequenced in a study of control samples from healthy donors and cancer patients. Assay: immunoSEQ multiplex PCR; the TCRdb copy retains only in-frame clones and omits some. The repertoire holds roughly 180,000 clones, with under 95% as singletons. The sequenced sample consisted of blood. These receptors originate from a woman between 18 and 29 years old in good health.

The genes are TRBV11-3 and TRBJ2-2; a weak D match, TRBD1 (7 bases). The CDR3 runs 14 residues. Trimming took off 8 bases at V and 0 bases at J, with 10 bases between the two ends. The V gene's germline CDR1 is SGHNT and CDR2 YENEEA. Here the CDR3 reads CASAGQPNTGELFF. DNA of the CDR3: TGTGCCAGCGCGGGACAGCCGAACACCGGGGAGCTGTTTTTT.

The rearrangement uses TRBV18 and TRBJ1-2; maybe TRBD1 (6 bases). Trimming cost V 3 bases and J 6 bases, with 14 bases left between them. This CDR3 is 14 amino acids long. The germline CDR1 and CDR2 sequences are KGHSH and LQKENI. In DNA, the CDR3 is TGTGCCAGCTCACCTCTAGACAGGAGTAATGGCTACACCTTC. Protein: CASSPLDRSNGYTF.

J is TRBJ1-2 and V is TRBV6-5; 10 bases align to TRBD1. Germline V gives CDR1 MNHEY, CDR2 SVGAGI. This CDR3 spans 13 amino acids. The V segment lost 5 bases and the J segment 8 bases; nucleotides outside the gene matches: 5. CDR3: CASSRPGQGGYTF. The CDR3 DNA reads as TGTGCCAGCAGTCGGCCGGGACAGGGGGGCTACACCTTC.

The chain carries TRBV18 and TRBJ1-5; 10 bases map to TRBD1. The CDR3 consists of 16 residues. Germline V gene data show CDR1 as KGHSH and CDR2 as LQKENI. With V trimmed by 4 bases and J by 5 bases, 8 bases remained unmatched. The CDR3 protein is CASSHSSGQGYQPQHF. CDR3 DNA sequence: TGTGCCAGCTCACATTCCTCGGGACAGGGGTATCAGCCCCAGCATTTT.

The CDR3 spells CASSVDTASYNEQFF. As DNA, the CDR3 is TGTGCCAGTAGTGTCGACACCGCCTCCTACAATGAGCAGTTCTTC. The chain links TRBV19 to TRBJ2-1, with D unclear. The CDR3 contains 15 residues. V was trimmed by 5 bases and J by 0 bases, leaving 11 bases between them. Germline loops: CDR1 LNHDA, CDR2 SQIVND (reference sequence).

In nucleotides, the CDR3 is TGTGCCAGCAGCGCCTGGGACACCGGGGAGCTGTTTTTT. It translates to CASSAWDTGELFF. The chain has TRBV7-9 and TRBJ2-2; D ambiguous. Trimming took 5 bases from V and 3 from J, leaving 7 bases between them. The CDR3 has 13 residues. Germline CDR1 and CDR2: SEHNR and FQNEAQ (reference sequence).

The rearrangement joins TRBV10-3 to TRBJ2-1, with D maybe TRBD2 (6 bases). CDR1 is ENHRY and CDR2 is SYGVKD in the germline V gene. This CDR3 contains 14 residues. Deletions cut 2 bases from V and 8 bases from J, with 13 bases between. This chain's CDR3 is CAISEKEGLDEQFF. DNA for the CDR3: TGTGCCATCAGTGAGAAGGAGGGTCTGGATGAGCAGTTCTTC.

The chain recombines TRBV4-3 with TRBJ2-3, with D perhaps TRBD1 (6 bases). Trimming pared 3 bases from V and 2 bases from J, leaving 15 bases between. Germline V lookup: CDR1 LGHNA, CDR2 YSLEER. This CDR3 is built from 16 residues. CDR3 coding DNA: TGCGCCAGCAGCCAGGGGGCCGGGACCTTCACAGATACGCAGTATTTT. Amino acids: CASSQGAGTFTDTQYF.

The rearrangement joins TRBV7-9 to TRBJ1-1; D might be TRBD1 (6 bases). V shed 6 bases and J shed 0 bases, with 11 bases lying between them. The germline V gene encodes CDR1 SEHNR and CDR2 FQNEAQ (reference sequence). This CDR3 comprises 14 residues. This CDR3 is CASSSDSLNTEAFF. In DNA, the CDR3 is TGTGCCAGCAGTTCGGACAGTTTGAACACTGAAGCTTTCTTT.

J is TRBJ1-6 and V is TRBV7-2; possible D gene TRBD1, 5 bases. The germline V and J ends were trimmed by 9 bases and 10 bases, with 13 bases remaining between them. The germline gives CDR1 SGHTA, CDR2 FQGNSA. This CDR3 is 12 amino acids long. The CDR3 loop is CASDEAGSPLHF. The CDR3 DNA follows: TGTGCCAGTGATGAAGCAGGGTCACCCCTCCACTTT.

The rearrangement links TRBV11-2 to TRBJ1-3; TRBD1 aligns across 7 bases. The CDR3 consists of 14 residues. Germline values: CDR1 SGHAT, CDR2 FQNNGV. After removal of 3 bases from V and 8 bases from J, the junction contained 7 bases not matched to a gene. The CDR3 spells CASSFNRGSDTIYF. The DNA of the CDR3 is TGTGCCAGCAGCTTTAACAGGGGTTCCGACACCATATATTTT.

V gene TRBV9 combines with J gene TRBJ2-1; 9 nucleotides line up with TRBD2. This CDR3 is 14 amino acids long. The ends lost 3 bases at V and 8 bases at J; junction bases unmatched: 6. Germline V gene data show CDR1 as SGDLS and CDR2 as YYNGEE. The CDR3 protein is CASSEGLALYEQFF. The CDR3 DNA is TGTGCCAGCAGCGAGGGACTAGCCCTATATGAGCAGTTCTTC.

The rearrangement links TRBV9 to TRBJ1-2; no reliable D call. V was pared by 0 bases and J by 5 bases, with 11 bases between. The CDR3 sequence is 14 residues long. Germline-derived CDR1 and CDR2 are SGDLS and YYNGEE. The CDR3 here is CASSVGEGLYGYTF. CDR3 DNA: TGTGCCAGCAGCGTAGGGGAAGGTCTTTATGGCTACACCTTC. The whole variable domain, remainder taken from reference TRBV9 and TRBJ1-2, is DSGVTQTPKHLITATGQRVTLRCSPRSGDLSVYWYQQSLDQGLQFLIQYYNGEERAKGNILERFSAQQFPDLHSELNLSSLELGDSALYFCASSVGEGLYGYTFGSGTRLTVV.

The chain has TRBV28 and TRBJ1-5; weak D call: TRBD1 (5 bases). Germline V gives CDR1 MDHEN, CDR2 SYDVKM. The ends were cut back, 8 bases at V and 3 bases at J, with 17 bases in the middle. This CDR3 has 15 amino acids. DNA for the CDR3: TGTGCCAGCCGAACCGGGGGTAGTCTCAATCAGCCCCAGCATTTT. It is translated as CASRTGGSLNQPQHF.

This chain joins TRBV2 and TRBJ1-2; D is perhaps TRBD1 (6 bases). Trimming left V 8 bases short and J 14 bases short, with 15 bases between. Germline CDR1 reads SNHLY; CDR2 reads FYNNEI. The CDR3 consists of 10 residues. The CDR3 here is CASGEGQGTF. For the CDR3, the DNA is TGTGCCAGCGGGGAGGGGCAGGGGACCTTC.

V is TRBV7-2 and J is TRBJ2-4; 8 nucleotides match TRBD1. This CDR3 comprises 16 residues. Germline CDR1 reads SGHTA; CDR2 reads FQGNSA. V shed 0 bases, J shed 6 bases, and the junction held 7 bases outside the gene matches. DNA for the CDR3: TGTGCCAGCAGCTTAGCGCGTACAGGGGGAAGAAACATTCAGTACTTC. Amino acid sequence: CASSLARTGGRNIQYF.

This chain joins TRBV4-3 and TRBJ2-3; tentative D call: TRBD2 (5 bases). Germline assignment: CDR1 LGHNA and CDR2 YSLEER. V was cut by 0 bases and J by 6 bases, with 10 bases left in between. The CDR3 sequence is 14 residues long. In DNA form, the CDR3 reads TGCGCCAGCAGCCAAGACACTAGGTTTGATACGCAGTATTTT. It yields the protein CASSQDTRFDTQYF.

The chain is built from TRBV7-2 and TRBJ2-1; TRBD2 matches at 8 bases. Germline values: CDR1 SGHTA, CDR2 FQGNSA. V trimming: 3 bases; J trimming: 10 bases; junction bases outside the gene matches: 11. The CDR3 contains 15 residues. CDR3 nucleotides: TGTGCCAGCAGCTTCGGTAGCGGGGTCCCCAGGGAGCAGTTCTTC. It specifies CASSFGSGVPREQFF.

V and J are TRBV27 and TRBJ2-3; D unresolved. CDR1 and CDR2 from the germline V gene are MNHEY and SMNVEV (reference sequence). CDR3 length: 16 residues. Trimming took 2 bases from V and 1 from J, leaving 13 bases between them. CDR3: CASSLNSLVGTDTQYF. The CDR3 nucleotides are TGTGCCAGCAGTTTAAATTCTCTAGTTGGCACAGATACGCAGTATTTT.

The chain recombines TRBV6-5 with TRBJ1-1; a weak D match, TRBD1 (5 bases). This CDR3 spans 14 amino acids. Germline loops: CDR1 MNHEY, CDR2 SVGAGI. V was clipped by 5 bases and J by 8 bases, with 18 bases between them. The CDR3 sequence is CASSPPRGGKEAFF. The DNA for the CDR3 is TGTGCCAGCAGTCCCCCGCGGGGGGGGAAAGAAGCTTTCTTT.

The CDR3: CASSPLDRPIYGYTF. Written as DNA, the CDR3 is TGTGCCAGCAGTCCCCTGGACAGGCCGATCTATGGCTACACCTTC. The rearrangement links TRBV28 to TRBJ1-2, with 7 bases that match TRBD1. Per the germline V gene, CDR1 is MDHEN and CDR2 is SYDVKM. The CDR3 length is 15 residues. The V segment lost 5 bases and the J segment 4 bases; nucleotides outside the gene matches: 10.

The chain joins TRBV5-1 to TRBJ2-2; 7 bases map to TRBD1. The germline V gene encodes CDR1 SGHRS and CDR2 YFSETQ. After removal of 5 bases from V and 0 bases from J, the junction contained 7 bases not matched to a gene. CDR3 length: 16 residues. CDR3 protein: CASRPDRAANTGELFF. In DNA, the CDR3 is TGCGCCAGCAGACCCGACAGGGCAGCGAACACCGGGGAGCTGTTTTTT.

V and J are TRBV28 and TRBJ1-6; no clear D gene. CDR1 MDHEN and CDR2 SYDVKM come from the germline V gene. V lost 5 bases and J lost 7, with 12 bases in between. CDR3 length: 14 residues. The CDR3 is CASSLHRPNSPLHF. The CDR3 DNA follows: TGTGCCAGCAGTCTCCACCGACCCAATTCACCCCTCCACTTT. Complete variable domain (other parts from reference TRBV28 and TRBJ1-6): DVKVTQSSRYLVKRTGEKVFLECVQDMDHENMFWYRQDPGLGLRLIYFSYDVKMKEKGDIPEGYSVSREKKERFSLILESASTNQTSMYLCASSLHRPNSPLHFGNGTRLTVT.

This clone was recorded once. The chain couples TRBV3-1 (or the pseudogene TRBV3-2) to TRBJ1-2; TRBD1 matches at 9 bases. The junction had 5 bases not matched to a gene; V was cut back by 1 base and J by 2 bases. Germline CDR1 and CDR2: LGHDT and YNNKEL (reference sequence). This CDR3 comprises 16 residues. The CDR3 DNA follows: TGTGCCAGCAGCCAAGCCAGGACAGGGGCCAACTATGGCTACACCTTC. Its translation: CASSQARTGANYGYTF.

The chain is built from TRBV4-1 and TRBJ2-3; D is unresolved. Germline V gene data show CDR1 as MGHRA and CDR2 as YSYEKL. The CDR3 is made up of 15 amino acids. Trimming removed 0 bases at V and 5 bases at J, with 12 bases between. This CDR3 reads CASSQEARGRDTQYF. The CDR3 DNA reads TGCGCCAGCAGCCAAGAGGCTCGAGGTAGAGATACGCAGTATTTT.

The chain combines TRBV13 with TRBJ1-1; D unresolved. CDR1 and CDR2 (germline): PRHDT, FYEKMQ (reference sequence). The CDR3 is 12 residues long. V lost 2 bases and J lost 3, with 4 bases in between. CDR3 region: CASSLLYTEAFF. CDR3 coding DNA: TGTGCCAGCAGCTTATTGTACACTGAAGCTTTCTTT.

The rearrangement uses TRBV5-4 and TRBJ2-3, with TRBD2 matching over 10 bases. CDR3 length: 15 residues. Germline V CDR1 and CDR2: SGHNT, YYREEE (reference sequence). After removal of 4 bases from V and 7 bases from J, the junction contained 9 bases not matched to a gene. The CDR3 loop is CASSQPSGRANTQYF. The CDR3 DNA reads TGTGCCAGCAGCCAACCCAGCGGGAGGGCCAATACGCAGTATTTT.